This entry describes one T cell receptor beta chain. Its target is not known. The sample is drawn from a study of a mutant IDH1 vaccine in newly diagnosed glioma. Background on the study: Once 4-6 weeks had passed after radiotherapy alone, vaccination started, or it started with temozolomide cycles.

Unmatched junction bases numbered 8, after V lost 4 bases and J lost 6 bases. The CDR3 covers 15 residues. The germline gives CDR1 MNHEY, CDR2 SMNVEV (reference sequence). Time point reported: week 35, safety follow-up. Every single dose of the vaccine, 300 ug of mutant IDH1 20-mer peptide, came with topical imiquimod. The patients were given eight vaccinations, one each in weeks 1, 3, 5, 7, 11, 15, 19 and 23. There were new WHO grade 3 or 4 astrocytomas in the donors, and these were IDH1-mutant and ATRX-lost. Generated by immunoSEQ multiplex PCR, the TCRdb table keeps only in-frame clones and is missing some. The table has some 46,000 clones, 80% to 95% seen once.

This TCR was recovered from a man between 50 and 59 years old with glioma. V gene TRBV27 combines with J gene TRBJ2-3, with 9 nucleotides matching TRBD2. The material sequenced was PBMCs, taken from a glioma patient whose treatment included an IDH1 peptide vaccine. The CDR3 nucleotides read TGTGCCAGCAGTTCCGACAGCGGGAGGCGCGATACGCAGTATTTT. This codes for CASSSDSGRRDTQYF.